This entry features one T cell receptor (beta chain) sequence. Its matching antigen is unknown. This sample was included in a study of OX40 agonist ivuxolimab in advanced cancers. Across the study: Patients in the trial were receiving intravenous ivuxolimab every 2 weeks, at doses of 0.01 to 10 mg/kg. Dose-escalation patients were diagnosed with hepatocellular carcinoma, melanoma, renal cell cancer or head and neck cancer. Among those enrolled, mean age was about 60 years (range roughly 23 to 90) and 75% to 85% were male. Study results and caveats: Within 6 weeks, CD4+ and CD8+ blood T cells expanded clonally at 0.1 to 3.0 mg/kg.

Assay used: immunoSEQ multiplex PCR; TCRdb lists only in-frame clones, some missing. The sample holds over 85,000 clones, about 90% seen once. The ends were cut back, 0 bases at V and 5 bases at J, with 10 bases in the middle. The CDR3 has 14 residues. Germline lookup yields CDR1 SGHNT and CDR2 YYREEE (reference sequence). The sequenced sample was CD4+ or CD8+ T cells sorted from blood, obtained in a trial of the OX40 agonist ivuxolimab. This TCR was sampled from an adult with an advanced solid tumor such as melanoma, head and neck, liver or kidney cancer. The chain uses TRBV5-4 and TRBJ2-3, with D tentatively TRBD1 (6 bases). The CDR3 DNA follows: TGTGCCAGCAGCTTGGCAGGGGCGAAAGATACGCAGTATTTT. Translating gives CASSLAGAKDTQYF.